This entry is about one TCR beta chain. Its target is unknown. This entry comes from a study of Ad26.COV2.S vaccination and SARS-CoV-2 variants. Study details: Donor had been placed in the Ad26.COV2.S arm of the COV1001 trial. Whole-study results and caveats: Reportedly, spike-specific CD8+ and CD4+ T cell responses achieved substantial breadth once vaccination had taken place.

Treatment reported: roughly 20 received Ad26.COV2.S at low or high dose, single or two shots; about 5 received placebo; per-sample allocation not given. Day 63 following the first vaccine or placebo injection was when the samples were taken. Adults aged 18-55 years in Boston included the donor. The vaccine antigen was prefusion-stabilized Wuhan SARS-CoV-2 spike. Libraries were prepared by immunoSEQ multiplex PCR; TCRdb keeps only in-frame clonotypes and omits some of them. The sample holds about 350,000 clones, about 88% seen once. Per germline, CDR1 KGHSH and CDR2 LQKENI. V lost 5 bases, J lost 2 bases, and 12 bases stayed unmatched. This CDR3 spans 18 amino acids.

Sample: peripheral blood, taken in a trial of Ad26.COV2.S vaccine versus placebo. The chain joins TRBV18 to TRBJ2-7; the match to TRBD2 covers 13 bases. This clonotype was obtained from a person between 18 and 60 years old who received the Ad26.COV2.S COVID-19 vaccine or a placebo. CDR3 residues: CASSTRELAGGPTYEQYF. The CDR3 nucleotides read TGTGCCAGCTCAACCCGGGAACTAGCGGGAGGGCCCACCTACGAGCAGTACTTC.